This T cell receptor (beta chain) was retrieved from a study of blood T cell repertoires in COVID-19. Study at large: PBMCs, B-cell-depleted T cells, or T cells provided the cDNA or gDNA that made up the material.

As processed by the authors: The authors estimated nucleated cell counts from reference gene primer amplification. The repertoire was sequenced with immunoSEQ multiplex PCR; TCRdb's copy has only in-frame clones and lacks some. V, J and clone size reflect that table, while D and trimming were determined from the DNA. The sample records 320,000 or so clones, roughly 87% being singletons. This CDR3 is 14 amino acids long. Germline V gives CDR1 SEHNR, CDR2 FQNEAQ (reference sequence). The germline V and J ends were trimmed by 2 bases and 4 bases, with 9 bases remaining between them. Participants came from 24 US areas, aged about 18 to 95 years.

The gene calls are TRBV7-9 and TRBJ1-3; D might be TRBD1 (5 bases). The sample taken for sequencing was PBMCs or T cells enriched from blood (not recorded which). The clonotype comes from a woman aged 25 to 39 who had recovered from COVID-19. The CDR3 nucleotides are TGTGCCAGCAGCTTATATGGGGCAGGAAACACCATATATTTT. This translates into CASSLYGAGNTIYF.